This T cell receptor (beta chain) was captured in a study of blood T cell repertoires in COVID-19. Study as a whole: Sample material is recorded as cDNA or gDNA derived from T cells, B-cell-depleted T cells, or PBMCs.

The protocol was immunoSEQ multiplex PCR, while the TCRdb copy is restricted to in-frame clones and leaves out a portion. This table has about 300,000 clones, roughly 90% appearing once. The specimen sequenced was peripheral blood. This TCR was sampled from a man aged 18 to 35 who had recovered from COVID-19.

The CDR3 spells CASHPQQSGGLYGYTF. In nucleotides, the CDR3 is TGTGCCAGCCACCCCCAGCAGTCCGGGGGGTTATATGGCTACACCTTC. The chain has TRBV7-2 and TRBJ1-2, with D perhaps matching TRBD1 (5 bases). V lost 8 bases to trimming and J lost 5 bases, with 24 bases between them. This CDR3 has 16 amino acids. The germline V gene has CDR1 SGHTA and CDR2 FQGNSA.